Below, one TCR beta chain is given with its context. Generated by immunoSEQ multiplex PCR, the TCRdb table keeps only in-frame clones and is missing some. The sample has 100,000 to 150,000 clones, approximately 89% seen once. The sample is drawn from a study of control samples from healthy donors and cancer patients. Trimming removed 3 bases at V and 7 bases at J, with 4 bases between. The CDR3 covers 11 residues. Germline V gene lookup returns CDR1 SEHNR and CDR2 FQNEAQ (reference sequence). V gene TRBV7-9 combines with J gene TRBJ2-1; D gene unclear. The receptor was derived from a man aged 60-69 years in good health. The sequenced material came from blood. The CDR3 is CASSFRNEQFF. CDR3 nucleotide sequence: TGTGCCAGCAGCTTTCGGAATGAGCAGTTCTTC. Based on the CDR3 plus reference TRBV7-9 and TRBJ2-1, the full variable domain is DTGVSQNPRHKITKRGQNVTFRCDPISEHNRLYWYRQTLGQGPEFLTYFQNEAQLEKSRLLSDRFSAERPKGSFSTLEIQRTEQGDSAMYLCASSFRNEQFFGPGTRLTVL.